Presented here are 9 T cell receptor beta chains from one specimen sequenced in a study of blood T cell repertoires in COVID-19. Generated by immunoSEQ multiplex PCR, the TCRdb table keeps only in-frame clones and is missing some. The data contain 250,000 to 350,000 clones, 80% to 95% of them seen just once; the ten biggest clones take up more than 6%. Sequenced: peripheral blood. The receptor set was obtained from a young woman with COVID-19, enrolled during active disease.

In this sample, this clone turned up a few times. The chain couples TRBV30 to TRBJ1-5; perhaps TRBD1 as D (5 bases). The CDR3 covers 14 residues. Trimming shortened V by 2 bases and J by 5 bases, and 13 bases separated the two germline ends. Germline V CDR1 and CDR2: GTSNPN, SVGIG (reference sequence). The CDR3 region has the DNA TGTGCCTGGAGTAGGGTCGGGGGGGATCAGCCCCAGCATTTT. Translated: CAWSRVGGDQPQHF.

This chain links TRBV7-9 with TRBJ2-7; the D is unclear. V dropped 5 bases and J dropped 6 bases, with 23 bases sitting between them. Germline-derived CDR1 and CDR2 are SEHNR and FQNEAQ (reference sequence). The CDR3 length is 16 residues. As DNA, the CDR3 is TGTGCCAGCAGCCGCCTACCCAGTAAGGAGTATAGCGAGCAGTACTTC. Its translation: CASSRLPSKEYSEQYF.

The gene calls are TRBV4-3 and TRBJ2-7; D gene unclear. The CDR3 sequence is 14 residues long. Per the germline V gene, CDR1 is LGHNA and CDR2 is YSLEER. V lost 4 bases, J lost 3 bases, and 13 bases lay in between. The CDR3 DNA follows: TGCGCCAGCAGCCCAGACCTGACTCTCTACGAGCAGTACTTC. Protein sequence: CASSPDLTLYEQYF.

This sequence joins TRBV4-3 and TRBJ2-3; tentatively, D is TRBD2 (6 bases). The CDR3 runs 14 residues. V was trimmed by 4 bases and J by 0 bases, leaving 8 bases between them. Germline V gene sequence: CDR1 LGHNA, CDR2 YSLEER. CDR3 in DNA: TGCGCCAGCAGCCCCGGGACTAGCACAGATACGCAGTATTTT. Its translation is CASSPGTSTDTQYF.

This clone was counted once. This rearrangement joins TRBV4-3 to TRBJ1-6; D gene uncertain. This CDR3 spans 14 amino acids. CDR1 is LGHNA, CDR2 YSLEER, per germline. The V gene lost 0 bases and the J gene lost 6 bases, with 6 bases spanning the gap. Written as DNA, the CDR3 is TGCGCCAGCAGCCAAGAATCCGGTAATTCACCCCTCCACTTT. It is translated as CASSQESGNSPLHF.

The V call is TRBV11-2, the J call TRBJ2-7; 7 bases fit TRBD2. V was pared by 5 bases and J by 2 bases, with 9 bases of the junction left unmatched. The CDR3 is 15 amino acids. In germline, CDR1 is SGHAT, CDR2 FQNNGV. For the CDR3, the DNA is TGTGCCAGCAGCGGGAGGGAGCGGGATCCCTACGAGCAGTACTTC. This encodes CASSGRERDPYEQYF.

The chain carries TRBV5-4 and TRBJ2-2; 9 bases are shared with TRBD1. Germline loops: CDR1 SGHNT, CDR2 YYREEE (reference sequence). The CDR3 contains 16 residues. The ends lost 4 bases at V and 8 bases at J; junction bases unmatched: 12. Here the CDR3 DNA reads TGTGCCAGCAGCCCCTCCGGGACAGGGCGAATTGGGGAGCTGTTTTTT. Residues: CASSPSGTGRIGELFF.

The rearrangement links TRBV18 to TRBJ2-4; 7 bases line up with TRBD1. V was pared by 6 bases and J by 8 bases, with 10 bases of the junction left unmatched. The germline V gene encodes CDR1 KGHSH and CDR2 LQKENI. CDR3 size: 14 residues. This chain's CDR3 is CASSPTGAGDIQYF. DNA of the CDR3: TGTGCCAGCTCTCCTACAGGGGCGGGTGACATTCAGTACTTC.

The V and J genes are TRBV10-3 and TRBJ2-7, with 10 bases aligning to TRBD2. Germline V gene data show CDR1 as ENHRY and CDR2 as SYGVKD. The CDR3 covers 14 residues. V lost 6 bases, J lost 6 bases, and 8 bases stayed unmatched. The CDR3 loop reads CAIRPLAGASEQYF. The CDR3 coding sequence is TGTGCCATCAGACCGCTAGCGGGAGCCTCCGAGCAGTACTTC.